Following are 6 T cell receptor beta chains from one sample sequenced in a study of blood T cell repertoires in COVID-19. Measured with immunoSEQ multiplex PCR; TCRdb has only the in-frame clones, and not every one. The sample records about 14,000 clones, approximately 73% being singletons. Sequencing input: peripheral blood. Every receptor here comes from a man in his sixties or seventies with acute or convalescent COVID-19.

This sequence joins TRBV5-1 and TRBJ2-2; 8 bases line up with TRBD2. The V gene end was trimmed by 3 bases and the J gene end by 2 bases; junction bases not matched to a gene: 12. This CDR3 contains 18 residues. The germline V gene has CDR1 SGHRS and CDR2 YFSETQ. The CDR3 sequence is CASSSLPAGGVNTGELFF. CDR3 nucleotides: TGCGCCAGCAGCTCTCTCCCGGCGGGGGGCGTAAACACCGGGGAGCTGTTTTTT. Filled out from reference TRBV5-1 and TRBJ2-2, the complete variable domain reads KAGVTQTPRYLIKTRGQQVTLSCSPISGHRSVSWYQQTPGQGLQFLFEYFSETQRNKGNFPGRFSGRQFSNSRSEMNVSTLELGDSALYLCASSSLPAGGVNTGELFFGEGSRLTVL.

The genes are TRBV2 and TRBJ2-3, with TRBD2 matching 9 bases. The CDR3 totals 17 residues. The junction had 10 bases not matched to a gene; V was cut back by 4 bases and J by 2 bases. Germline V gene data show CDR1 as SNHLY and CDR2 as FYNNEI. The CDR3 nucleotides read TGTGCCAGCAGTGGATTCTTAGCGGGAGCAAACACAGATACGCAGTATTTT. This sequence encodes CASSGFLAGANTDTQYF.

The rearrangement links TRBV12-5 to TRBJ1-1; maybe TRBD1 (6 bases). This CDR3 is built from 14 residues. The germline V gene has CDR1 LGHNT and CDR2 FRNRAP. V lost 0 bases to trimming and J lost 5 bases, with 10 bases between them. The CDR3 spells CASGLVLGATEAFF. The CDR3 DNA sequence: TGTGCTAGTGGTTTGGTACTGGGGGCTACTGAAGCTTTCTTT.

V usage is TRBV10-3 and J usage is TRBJ2-3; 7 bases agree with TRBD1. The CDR3 contains 13 residues. CDR1 ENHRY and CDR2 SYGVKD come from the germline V gene. J was trimmed by 4 bases and V by 10 bases; bases with no gene match: 8. CDR3 in DNA: TGTGCCACCTCCGGGACAGTCTCAGATACGCAGTATTTT. Amino acid sequence: CATSGTVSDTQYF.

The V and J genes are TRBV18 and TRBJ2-3; TRBD1 aligns across 8 bases. The trim removed 3 bases at V and 2 bases at J, leaving 4 bases unmatched. The CDR3 sequence is 15 residues long. Germline lookup yields CDR1 KGHSH and CDR2 LQKENI. Here the CDR3 reads CASSPRQGYTDTQYF. The CDR3 DNA sequence: TGTGCCAGCTCACCCCGACAGGGGTACACAGATACGCAGTATTTT.

The chain carries TRBV27 and TRBJ2-3; 10 bases match TRBD2. The ends lost 1 base at V and 4 bases at J; junction bases unmatched: 14. Germline lookup yields CDR1 MNHEY and CDR2 SMNVEV (reference sequence). The CDR3 has 19 amino acids. The CDR3 region is CASSLFGWGETSGPDTQYF. CDR3 coding DNA: TGTGCCAGCAGTTTATTCGGGTGGGGCGAGACTAGCGGGCCAGATACGCAGTATTTT.